Listed here are 22 T cell receptor beta chains from one sample, sequenced in a study of Ad26.COV2.S vaccination and SARS-CoV-2 variants (dated by TCRdb to the early 2020s). The treatment or condition label here, explained by the study, means: over 15 received Ad26.COV2.S at low or high dose, single or two shots; about five received placebo; per-sample allocation not given. Repertoires of vaccine and placebo recipients were sequenced from samples collected on day 63 after the first injection. The library was made by the immunoSEQ multiplex PCR assay. The source is immuneACCESS, and TCRdb retained only in-frame sequences with V and J called. Part of the clones is not carried over; for the studies checked, unresolved V genes explain less than half of this, and the remainder is unexplained. For this sample the table gives hundreds of thousands of clones, of which 80% to 90% were detected only once. The ten most abundant clones make up around 3.5% of the sample.

The material was peripheral blood, obtained in a trial of Ad26.COV2.S vaccine versus placebo. Receptor source: a person between 18 and 65 years old who received the Ad26.COV2.S COVID-19 vaccine or a placebo.

The V and J genes are TRBV30 and TRBJ2-1; a weak D match, TRBD1 (6 bases). V was shortened by 0 bases and J by 10 bases, with 19 bases between the two germline ends. The V gene's germline CDR1 is GTSNPN and CDR2 SVGIG (reference sequence). This CDR3 is 15 amino acids long. The CDR3 DNA reads TGTGCCTGGAGTGTTAACGTCGGACAGTCAGGGGAGCAGTTCTTC. Translating gives CAWSVNVGQSGEQFF.

The chain links TRBV18 to TRBJ1-5, with TRBD1 as a possible D gene (5 bases). V was trimmed by 3 bases and J by 9 bases, leaving 15 bases between them. The V gene's germline CDR1 is KGHSH and CDR2 LQKENI. The CDR3 extends over 14 amino acids. CDR3 amino acids: CASSPGHPDRPQHF. DNA for the CDR3: TGTGCCAGCTCACCCGGACATCCGGATAGGCCCCAGCATTTT.

This chain uses TRBV19 with TRBJ2-3, with D perhaps being TRBD1 or TRBD2 (7 bases each). This CDR3 has 14 residues. Trimming cost V 7 bases and J 6 bases, with 17 bases left between them. Germline lookup yields CDR1 LNHDA and CDR2 SQIVND (reference sequence). The CDR3 loop is CASTPRGGSDTQYF. The CDR3 nucleotides read TGTGCCAGTACCCCCAGGGGGGGGTCGGATACGCAGTATTTT.

Turning to this clone: Other DNA sequences of this sample code for an identical CDR3. The chain carries TRBV2 and TRBJ1-1; tentatively, D is TRBD1 (6 bases). The V end lost 1 base, the J end lost 5 bases, and 11 bases lay between the germline ends. CDR1 is SNHLY and CDR2 is FYNNEI in the germline V gene. The CDR3 runs to 14 residues. The CDR3 protein is CASSEGGGRTEAFF. Here the CDR3 DNA reads TGTGCCAGCAGTGAAGGAGGGGGTAGGACTGAAGCTTTCTTT.

This clone has only one observation. The V and J genes are TRBV12-5 and TRBJ1-2; D unresolved. The CDR3 loop spans 20 amino acids. Germline assignment: CDR1 LGHNT and CDR2 FRNRAP. The ends were cut back, 6 bases at V and 2 bases at J, with 31 bases in the middle. The CDR3 sequence: CASGLIYFSGGPRGNYGYTF. CDR3 DNA: TGTGCTAGTGGCCTAATTTATTTTTCGGGAGGCCCCCGAGGAAACTATGGCTACACCTTC.

This clone was recorded only once. V gene TRBV10-3 combines with J gene TRBJ2-3; TRBD2 aligns across 9 bases. Germline CDR1 is ENHRY and CDR2 is SYGVKD. This CDR3 contains 14 residues. V lost 6 bases and J lost 1; bases outside the gene matches: 2. DNA for the CDR3: TGTGCCATCAGATCTAGCGGGGGCACAGATACGCAGTATTTT. This sequence encodes CAIRSSGGTDTQYF.

This clone was seen once. The rearrangement uses TRBV5-4 and TRBJ2-5; 15 bases are shared with TRBD2. This CDR3 region has 17 residues. Per germline, CDR1 SGHNT and CDR2 YYREEE (reference sequence). V was clipped by 4 bases and J by 5 bases; unmatched bases: 9. In DNA, the CDR3 is TGTGCCAGCAGCCCGTGGACTAGCGGGAGGGCCACCGAGACCCAGTACTTC. Translation gives CASSPWTSGRATETQYF.

The J gene is TRBJ1-1, the V gene TRBV19; no clear D. CDR3 length equals 16 residues. Trimming stripped 2 bases from V and 1 base from J, with 14 bases between. The germline V gene encodes CDR1 LNHDA and CDR2 SQIVND (reference sequence). The DNA for the CDR3 is TGTGCCAGTAGTATATTTGGAAGGGCGGGGAACACTGAAGCTTTCTTT. This translates into CASSIFGRAGNTEAFF.

The V and J genes are TRBV3-1 (or the pseudogene TRBV3-2) and TRBJ2-5; 11 nucleotides align to TRBD2. Trimming removed 4 bases from V and 2 bases from J; junction bases left unmatched: 6. The CDR3 totals 16 residues. Germline CDR1 reads LGHDT; CDR2 reads YNNKEL (reference sequence). The CDR3 bases are TGTGCCAGCAGCCTTACTAGCGGGGGCGGGCAAGAGACCCAGTACTTC. Its translation is CASSLTSGGGQETQYF.

The CDR3 here is CASSPWPLGQGAPGELFF. In DNA, the CDR3 is TGTGCCAGCTCACCATGGCCGTTGGGACAGGGGGCCCCCGGGGAGCTGTTTTTT. The gene calls are TRBV18 and TRBJ2-2, with 12 nucleotides matching TRBD1. The CDR3 loop spans 18 amino acids. CDR1 is KGHSH and CDR2 is LQKENI in the germline V gene. Trimming removed 2 bases from V and 6 bases from J; junction bases left unmatched: 10.

This clone was seen a single time. The CDR3 loop reads CASLPGGSTEAFF. The CDR3 nucleotides read TGTGCCAGCCTCCCAGGGGGAAGCACTGAAGCTTTCTTT. This rearrangement joins TRBV27 to TRBJ1-1, with 7 nucleotides matching TRBD1. Per the germline V gene, CDR1 is MNHEY and CDR2 is SMNVEV (reference sequence). V shed 8 bases, J shed 4 bases, and the junction held 7 bases outside the gene matches. The CDR3 spans 13 residues.

The chain couples TRBV5-6 to TRBJ2-7, with TRBD2 matching 11 bases. The CDR3 length is 14 residues. J was trimmed by 7 bases and V by 4 bases; bases with no gene match: 7. Germline V gives CDR1 SGHDT, CDR2 YYEEEE. In nucleotides, the CDR3 is TGTGCCAGCAGCCGGGGGACTAGCGGTTTGGAGCAGTACTTC. It translates to CASSRGTSGLEQYF.

This chain joins TRBV21-1 and TRBJ2-2; TRBD2, the table's D call, was not compared with the DNA. TRBV21-1 is a pseudogene segment. There are 14 residues in the CDR3. CDR3 DNA sequence: TGTGCCAGCAGCATTCCGGGTAACACCGGGGAGCTGTTTTTT. This gives the protein CASSIPGNTGELFF.

The chain has TRBV2 and TRBJ2-7; the match to TRBD2 covers 10 bases. Losses at the gene ends were 10 bases for V and 4 bases for J; bases not matched to a gene: 13. CDR3 length equals 15 residues. Germline CDR1 is SNHLY and CDR2 is FYNNEI. The CDR3 DNA sequence: TGTGCCACTGTAGACCTAGCGGGGGTACGGTACGAGCAGTACTTC. Its translation is CATVDLAGVRYEQYF.

The chain joins TRBV12-3 or TRBV12-4 to TRBJ2-7, with D possibly being TRBD1 or TRBD2 (5 bases each). The CDR3 extends over 12 amino acids. V shed 8 bases and J shed 3 bases, with 11 bases lying between them. The CDR3 reads CASLGELYEQYF. CDR3 DNA sequence: TGTGCCAGCCTGGGGGAGCTCTACGAGCAGTACTTC.

This clone was observed a handful of times. This chain connects TRBV7-2 to TRBJ1-2; D possibly corresponds to TRBD1 (5 bases). CDR1 is SGHTA, CDR2 FQGNSA, per germline. CDR3 size: 16 residues. V was trimmed by 3 bases and J by 7 bases, leaving 21 bases between them. DNA of the CDR3: TGTGCCAGCAGCTTCAATTCCCAGGGAGTGTTGGGTGGCTACACCTTC. Amino acid sequence: CASSFNSQGVLGGYTF.

The V call is TRBV7-2, the J call TRBJ2-7, with D tentatively TRBD2 (5 bases). This CDR3 is 12 amino acids long. V lost 5 bases and J 4 bases, leaving 9 bases between the germline ends. The germline V gene encodes CDR1 SGHTA and CDR2 FQGNSA. CDR3 region: CASSSSVYEQYF. For the CDR3, the DNA is TGTGCCAGCAGCAGTAGCGTATACGAGCAGTACTTC. The variable domain in full, with the rest retrieved from reference TRBV7-2 and TRBJ2-7, is GAGVSQSPSNKVTEKGKDVELRCDPISGHTALYWYRQSLGQGLEFLIYFQGNSAPDKSGLPSDRFSAERTGGSVSTLTIQRTQQEDSAVYLCASSSSVYEQYFGPGTRLTVT.

This rearrangement joins TRBV18 to TRBJ2-5; D gene unclear. This CDR3 comprises 15 residues. Trimming cost V 2 bases and J 5 bases, with 15 bases left between them. Germline CDR1 and CDR2: KGHSH and LQKENI. The CDR3, as DNA: TGTGCCAGCTCACCAGTACAGCTTGGGGTGGAGACCCAGTACTTC. Amino acid sequence: CASSPVQLGVETQYF.

The chain employs TRBV28 and TRBJ2-1, with a possible D match to TRBD2 (5 bases). V lost 6 bases to trimming and J lost 1 base, with 7 bases between them. Germline CDR1 is MDHEN and CDR2 is SYDVKM. The CDR3 length is 13 residues. The CDR3: CASSGISYNEQFF. CDR3 bases: TGTGCCAGCAGCGGGATTTCCTACAATGAGCAGTTCTTC.

J is TRBJ2-5 and V is TRBV7-9, with 10 bases matching TRBD1. The junction had 11 bases not matched to a gene; V was cut back by 5 bases and J by 5 bases. The CDR3 has 16 amino acids. CDR1 and CDR2 (germline): SEHNR, FQNEAQ (reference sequence). CDR3 in amino acids: CASSQMGQGRGETQYF. CDR3 nucleotide sequence: TGTGCCAGCAGCCAGATGGGACAGGGGAGAGGGGAGACCCAGTACTTC.

This sequence joins TRBV5-1 and TRBJ1-1; D unclear. The ends were cut back, 4 bases at V and 0 bases at J, with 16 bases in the middle. The CDR3 has 16 amino acids. The germline gives CDR1 SGHRS, CDR2 YFSETQ. CDR3 nucleotide sequence: TGCGCCAGCAGCCCCGAGGCGGGGATTGTGAACACTGAAGCTTTCTTT. Translation gives CASSPEAGIVNTEAFF.

With regard to this clone: The junction differs from germline at one of its ends, possibly a read error. The rearrangement links TRBV18 to TRBJ2-7, with 8 nucleotides matching TRBD2. The CDR3 has 12 amino acids. In germline, CDR1 is KGHSH, CDR2 LQKENI. CDR3 coding DNA: TGTGCCAGCTCACCCACCGGGGGGGCTTCAGACTTC. Its translation: CASSPTGGASDF.